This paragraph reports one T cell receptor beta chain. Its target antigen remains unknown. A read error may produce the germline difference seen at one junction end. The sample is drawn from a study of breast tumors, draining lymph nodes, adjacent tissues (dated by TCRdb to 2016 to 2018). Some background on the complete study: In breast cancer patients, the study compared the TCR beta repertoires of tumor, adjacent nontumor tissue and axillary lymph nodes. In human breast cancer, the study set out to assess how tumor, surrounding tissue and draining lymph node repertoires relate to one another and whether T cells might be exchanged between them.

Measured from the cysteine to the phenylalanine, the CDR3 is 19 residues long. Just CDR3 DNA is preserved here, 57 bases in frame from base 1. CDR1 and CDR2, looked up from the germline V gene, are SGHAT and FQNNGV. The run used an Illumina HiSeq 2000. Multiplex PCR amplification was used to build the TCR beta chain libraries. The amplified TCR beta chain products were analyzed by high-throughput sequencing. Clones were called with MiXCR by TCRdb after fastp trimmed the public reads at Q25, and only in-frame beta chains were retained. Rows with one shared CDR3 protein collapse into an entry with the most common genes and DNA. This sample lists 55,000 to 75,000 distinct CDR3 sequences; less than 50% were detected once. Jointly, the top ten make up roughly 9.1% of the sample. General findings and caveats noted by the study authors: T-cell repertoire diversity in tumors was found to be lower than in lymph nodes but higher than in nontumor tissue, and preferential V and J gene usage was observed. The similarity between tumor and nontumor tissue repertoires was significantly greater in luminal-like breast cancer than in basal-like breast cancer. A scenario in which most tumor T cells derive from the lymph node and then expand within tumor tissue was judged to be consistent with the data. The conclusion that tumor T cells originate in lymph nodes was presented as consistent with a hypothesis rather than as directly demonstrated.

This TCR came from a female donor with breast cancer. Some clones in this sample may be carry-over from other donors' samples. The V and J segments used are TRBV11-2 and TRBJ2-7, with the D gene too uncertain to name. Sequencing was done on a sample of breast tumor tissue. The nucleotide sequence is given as TGTGCCAGCAGCTTAGATTTAAACAACCCTCGTATCTCAGCCTACGTGCAGTACTTC. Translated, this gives CASSLDLNNPRISAYVQYF.